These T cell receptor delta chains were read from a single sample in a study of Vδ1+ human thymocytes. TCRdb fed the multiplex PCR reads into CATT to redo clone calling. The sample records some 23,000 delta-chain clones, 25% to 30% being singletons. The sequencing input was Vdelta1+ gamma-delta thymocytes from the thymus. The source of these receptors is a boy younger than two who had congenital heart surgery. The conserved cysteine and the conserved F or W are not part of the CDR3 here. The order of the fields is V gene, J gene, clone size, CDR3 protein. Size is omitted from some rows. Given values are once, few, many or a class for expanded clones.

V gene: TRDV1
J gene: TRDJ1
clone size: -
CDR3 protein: ALGELEGGPYTDKLI

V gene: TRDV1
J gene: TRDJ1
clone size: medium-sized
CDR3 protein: ALGELLSDKLI

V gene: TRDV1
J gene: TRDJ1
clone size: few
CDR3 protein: ALGESPARTLFLPAGDYGYTDKLI

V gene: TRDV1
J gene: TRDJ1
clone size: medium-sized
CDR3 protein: ALGEGTGGHTDKLI

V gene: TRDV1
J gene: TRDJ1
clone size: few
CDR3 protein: ALGERPHSFASGATDKLI

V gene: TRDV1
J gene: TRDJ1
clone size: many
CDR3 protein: ALGGPSYGGLDKLI

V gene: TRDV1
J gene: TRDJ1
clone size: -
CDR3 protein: ALGEGGWDLLGEHTDKLI

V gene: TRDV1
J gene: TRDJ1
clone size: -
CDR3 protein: ALGESPCPSLLGDKRTDRLI

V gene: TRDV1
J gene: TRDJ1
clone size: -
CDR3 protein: ALGEGVLAWTGGYRRTDKLI

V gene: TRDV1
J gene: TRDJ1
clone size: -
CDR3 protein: ALGERGGLI

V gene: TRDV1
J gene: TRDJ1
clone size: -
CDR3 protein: ALGELQCGRGTDKLI

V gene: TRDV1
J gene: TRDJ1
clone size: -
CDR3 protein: ALGEEGIDKLI

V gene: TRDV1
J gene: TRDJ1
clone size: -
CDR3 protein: ALGELALPRLGDVADKLI

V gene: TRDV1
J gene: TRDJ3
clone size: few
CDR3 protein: ALLAPFWPNWGIHWDTRQMF

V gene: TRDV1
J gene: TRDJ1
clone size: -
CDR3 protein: ALGGQGIKGRGSYTDKLI

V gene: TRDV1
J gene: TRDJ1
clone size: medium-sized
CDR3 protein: ALGELGFLTQLI

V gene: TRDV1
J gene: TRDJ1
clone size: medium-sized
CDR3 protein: ALGDPNSSYSTGGLTDKLI

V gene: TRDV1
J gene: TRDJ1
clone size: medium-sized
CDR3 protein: ALGGLLLGENTDKLI

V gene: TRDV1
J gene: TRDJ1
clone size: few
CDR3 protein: ALGGSRYWGSHESDKLI

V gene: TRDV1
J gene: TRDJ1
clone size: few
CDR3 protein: ALGETSTTTVWGPPYTDKLI

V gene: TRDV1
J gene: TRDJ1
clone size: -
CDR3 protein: ALGKLGLLLPTLGDTSAYTDKLI

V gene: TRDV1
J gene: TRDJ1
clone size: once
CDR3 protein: ALGNSHKLI

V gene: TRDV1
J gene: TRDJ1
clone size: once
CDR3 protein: ALGELSAGGGSRTDKLI

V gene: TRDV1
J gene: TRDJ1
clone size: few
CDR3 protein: ALGELVGSFLVGGSDKLI

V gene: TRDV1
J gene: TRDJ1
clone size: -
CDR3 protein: ALGEDSYWGIKYTDKLI

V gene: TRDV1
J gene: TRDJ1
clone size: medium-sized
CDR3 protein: ALGERSFLRGYATGPLGLI

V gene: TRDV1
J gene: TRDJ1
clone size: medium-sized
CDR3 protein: ALGEHTRGYPVFTDKLI

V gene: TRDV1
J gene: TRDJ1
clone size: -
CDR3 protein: ALGNAPGARMYTDKLI

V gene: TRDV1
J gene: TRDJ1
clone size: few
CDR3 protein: ALGEETSLRVGMDTDKLI